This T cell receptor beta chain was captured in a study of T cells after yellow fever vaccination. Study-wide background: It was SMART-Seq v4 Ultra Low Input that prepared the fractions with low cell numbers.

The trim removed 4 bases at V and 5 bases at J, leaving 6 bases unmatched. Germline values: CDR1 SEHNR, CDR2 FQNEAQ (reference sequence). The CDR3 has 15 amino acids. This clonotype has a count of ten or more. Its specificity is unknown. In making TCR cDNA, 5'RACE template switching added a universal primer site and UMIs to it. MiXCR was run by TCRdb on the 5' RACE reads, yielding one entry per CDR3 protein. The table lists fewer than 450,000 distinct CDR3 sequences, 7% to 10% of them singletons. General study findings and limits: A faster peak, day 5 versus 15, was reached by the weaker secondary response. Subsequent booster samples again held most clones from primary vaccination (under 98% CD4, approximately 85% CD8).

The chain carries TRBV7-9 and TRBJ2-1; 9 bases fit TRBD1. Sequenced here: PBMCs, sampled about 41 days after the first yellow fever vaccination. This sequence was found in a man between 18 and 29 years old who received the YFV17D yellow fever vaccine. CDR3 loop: CASSSDRGSHNEQFF. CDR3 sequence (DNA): TGTGCCAGCAGCTCGGACAGGGGATCCCACAATGAGCAGTTCTTC.